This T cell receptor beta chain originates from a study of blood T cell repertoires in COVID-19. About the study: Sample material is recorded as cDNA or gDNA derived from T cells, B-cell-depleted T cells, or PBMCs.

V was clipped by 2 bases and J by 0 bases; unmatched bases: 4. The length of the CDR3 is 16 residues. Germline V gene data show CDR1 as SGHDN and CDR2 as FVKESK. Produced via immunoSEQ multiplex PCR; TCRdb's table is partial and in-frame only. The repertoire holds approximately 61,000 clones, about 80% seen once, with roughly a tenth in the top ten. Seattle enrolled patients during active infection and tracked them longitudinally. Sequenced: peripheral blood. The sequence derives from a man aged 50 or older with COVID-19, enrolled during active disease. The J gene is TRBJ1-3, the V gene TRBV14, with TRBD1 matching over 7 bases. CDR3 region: CASSQTGAYSGNTIYF. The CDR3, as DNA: TGTGCCAGCAGCCAAACAGGGGCCTACTCTGGAAACACCATATATTTT.